A selection of T cell receptor beta chains follows, all from one sample in a study of T-cell reconstitution after alpha-beta-depleted transplantation in children. TCRdb ran MiXCR on the PCR reads and lists one entry per CDR3 protein. This sample has 70,000 to 95,000 distinct CDR3 sequences, with more than 10% found just once. The sequencing here drew on PBMCs from the stem cell graft donor, taken from the stem cell graft. The receptors originated from a human donor who donated a stem cell graft to a child with inherited bone marrow failure. Each CDR3 is given with its conserved first and last residue. Each record gives: V gene, CDR3 length, clone size, J gene, D gene, CDR3 protein, CDR3 DNA. The D gene is left open where the match is weak. Only some rows state a clone size, as once, few, many or a class for expanded clones.

>TRBV7-9|16|many|TRBJ1-2|-
CASSLANEQANYGYTF
TGTGCCAGCAGCTTAGCGAACGAACAGGCAAACTATGGCTACACCTTC
>TRBV2|13|many|TRBJ1-1|TRBD1
CASNQNGQGGAFF
TGTGCCAGCAACCAAAACGGCCAGGGGGGAGCTTTCTTT
>TRBV20-1|15|many|TRBJ2-5|-
CSASHYGRNQETQYF
TGCAGTGCTAGTCATTATGGACGGAACCAAGAGACCCAGTACTTC
>TRBV4-1|15|many|TRBJ1-6|-
CASSHNRTSYSPLHF
TGCGCCAGCAGCCACAACCGGACTTCATATTCACCCCTCCACTTT
>TRBV6-2/TRBV6-3|13|many|TRBJ2-7|-
CASSYRDNYEQYF
TGTGCCAGCAGTTACCGGGACAACTACGAGCAGTACTTC
>TRBV20-1|11|many|TRBJ2-7|-
CSAKLGLEQYF
TGCAGTGCCAAACTTGGCCTCGAGCAGTACTTC
>TRBV20-1|14|-|TRBJ2-1|TRBD2
CSARGSGRVNEQFF
TGCAGTGCTAGGGGCAGCGGGAGGGTCAATGAGCAGTTCTTC
>TRBV9|13|-|TRBJ2-3|-
CASSAGERDTQYF
TGTGCCAGCAGCGCGGGGGAGCGGGATACGCAGTATTTT
>TRBV5-1|14|many|TRBJ2-3|-
CASRRPGGPDTQYF
TGCGCCAGCAGGCGGCCGGGGGGCCCAGATACGCAGTATTTT
>TRBV7-6|19|many|TRBJ2-7|TRBD2
CASSYGFGTSGSIPYEQYF
TGTGCCAGCAGCTATGGGTTTGGGACTAGCGGGAGCATCCCCTACGAGCAGTACTTC
>TRBV6-5|16|many|TRBJ2-2|TRBD2
CASSYPGGRGTGELFF
TGTGCCAGCAGTTATCCGGGGGGGCGAGGCACCGGGGAGCTGTTTTTT
>TRBV5-1|16|many|TRBJ2-2|-
CASSPSATGGAGELFF
TGCGCCAGCAGCCCCAGTGCGACAGGTGGGGCCGGGGAGCTGTTTTTT
>TRBV27|15|many|TRBJ2-7|TRBD2
CASSWGSGRIYEQYF
TGTGCCAGCAGTTGGGGTAGCGGGAGAATCTACGAGCAGTACTTC
>TRBV9|15|-|TRBJ2-2|TRBD1
CASSRYRGPTGELFF
TGTGCCAGCAGCCGTTACAGGGGGCCTACCGGGGAGCTGTTTTTT
>TRBV2|13|few|TRBJ1-1|TRBD1
CASRYRGNTEAFF
TGTGCCAGCAGGTACAGGGGGAACACTGAAGCTTTCTTT
>TRBV5-1|15|many|TRBJ2-3|-
CASSFSRAGPDTQYF
TGCGCCAGCAGCTTTTCCCGGGCCGGGCCAGATACGCAGTATTTT
>TRBV24-1|13|many|TRBJ2-1|-
CATSSSEGGEQFF
TGTGCCACCAGTTCTAGCGAAGGAGGTGAGCAGTTCTTC
>TRBV12-3/TRBV12-4|13|many|TRBJ1-3|-
CASSLGALNTIYF
TGTGCCAGCAGCCTCGGGGCGCTCAACACCATATATTTT
>TRBV13|16|-|TRBJ2-2|TRBD1
CASSTIQGSKTGELFF
TGTGCCAGCAGCACCATACAGGGGTCAAAGACCGGGGAGCTGTTTTTT
>TRBV20-1|16|many|TRBJ2-1|-
CSARVSGYLSYNEQFF
TGCAGTGCTAGAGTAAGCGGTTACCTATCCTACAATGAGCAGTTCTTC
>TRBV13|14|-|TRBJ2-7|-
CASSALLGAGEQYF
TGTGCCAGCAGCGCCCTGCTTGGGGCTGGCGAGCAGTACTTC
>TRBV15|18|many|TRBJ2-1|TRBD2
CATSRAAGSVAGYNEQFF
TGTGCCACCAGCAGAGCCGCGGGATCCGTAGCGGGTTACAATGAGCAGTTCTTC
>TRBV5-4|15|many|TRBJ1-3|-
CASSLDTSSGNTIYF
TGTGCCAGCAGCTTGGACACTAGCTCTGGAAACACCATATATTTT
>TRBV25-1|16|many|TRBJ2-7|TRBD2
CASSESASGGSYEQYF
TGTGCCAGCAGTGAATCGGCTAGCGGGGGGTCCTACGAGCAGTACTTC
>TRBV7-6|16|-|TRBJ2-2|TRBD1
CASSRDRVQNTGELFF
TGTGCCAGCAGCCGGGACAGGGTACAGAACACCGGGGAGCTGTTTTTT
>TRBV7-8|14|many|TRBJ2-1|TRBD2
CASSVGLAGASQFF
TGTGCCAGCAGCGTAGGACTAGCGGGAGCATCGCAGTTCTTC
>TRBV18|13|many|TRBJ1-5|-
CASSPGRDQPQHF
TGTGCCAGCTCACCGGGACGGGATCAGCCCCAGCATTTT
>TRBV12-3/TRBV12-4|13|many|TRBJ2-3|-
CATGGGLTDTQYF
TGTGCCACCGGGGGCGGGCTCACAGATACGCAGTATTTT
>TRBV7-9|18|many|TRBJ2-7|-
CASSPTVGGTVTSYEQYF
TGTGCCAGCAGCCCGACTGTGGGAGGGACAGTGACTTCTTACGAGCAGTACTTC
>TRBV29-1|13|-|TRBJ2-5|TRBD1
CSVDTGQQETQYF
TGCAGCGTTGATACGGGACAGCAAGAGACCCAGTACTTC
>TRBV30|14|-|TRBJ2-1|TRBD2
CAWAGTSGYNEQFF
TGTGCCTGGGCCGGGACTAGCGGATACAATGAGCAGTTCTTC
>TRBV29-1|15|many|TRBJ1-4|-
CSVRGYEATLEKLFF
TGCAGCGTTAGAGGGTACGAGGCGACTTTGGAAAAACTGTTTTTT
>TRBV7-2|15|many|TRBJ2-7|TRBD2
CASSLVGLAGGEQYF
TGTGCCAGCAGCTTAGTTGGACTAGCGGGGGGGGAGCAGTACTTC
>TRBV20-1|14|-|TRBJ1-5|TRBD1
CSAGKTGVGQPQHF
TGCAGTGCTGGAAAAACAGGGGTGGGTCAGCCCCAGCATTTT
>TRBV7-2|14|many|TRBJ2-1|-
CASSLGVLRNEQFF
TGTGCCAGCAGCTTAGGGGTTCTTCGCAATGAGCAGTTCTTC
>TRBV7-6|18|many|TRBJ1-2|TRBD1
CASSPRWTGAISNYGYTF
TGTGCCAGCAGCCCGAGGTGGACAGGGGCCATCTCTAACTATGGCTACACCTTC
>TRBV4-2|14|-|TRBJ1-2|-
CASSQVGQPYGYTF
TGTGCCAGCAGCCAAGTGGGGCAGCCCTATGGCTACACCTTC
>TRBV29-1|10|many|TRBJ1-2|-
CSVLGYGYTF
TGCAGCGTTTTGGGCTATGGCTACACCTTC